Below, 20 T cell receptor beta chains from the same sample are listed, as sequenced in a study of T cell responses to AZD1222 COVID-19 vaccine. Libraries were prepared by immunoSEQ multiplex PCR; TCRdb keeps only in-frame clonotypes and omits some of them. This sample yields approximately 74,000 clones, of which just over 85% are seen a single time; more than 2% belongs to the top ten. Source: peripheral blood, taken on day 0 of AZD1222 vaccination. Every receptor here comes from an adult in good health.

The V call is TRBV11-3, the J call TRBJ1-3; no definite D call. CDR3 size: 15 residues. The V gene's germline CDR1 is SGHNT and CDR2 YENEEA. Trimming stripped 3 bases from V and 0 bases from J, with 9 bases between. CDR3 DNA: TGTGCCAGCAGCTTGGGCGGAGGCTCTGGAAACACCATATATTTT. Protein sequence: CASSLGGGSGNTIYF. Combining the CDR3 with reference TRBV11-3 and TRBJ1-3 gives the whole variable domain EAGVVQSPRYKIIEKKQPVAFWCNPISGHNTLYWYLQNLGQGPELLIRYENEEAVDDSQLPKDRFSAERLKGVDSTLKIQPAELGDSAVYLCASSLGGGSGNTIYFGEGSWLTVV.

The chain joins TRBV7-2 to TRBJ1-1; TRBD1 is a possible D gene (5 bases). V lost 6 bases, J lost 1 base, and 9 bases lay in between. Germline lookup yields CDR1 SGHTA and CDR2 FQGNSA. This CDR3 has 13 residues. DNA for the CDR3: TGTGCCAGCAGGACACAGGCGAACACTGAAGCTTTCTTT. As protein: CASRTQANTEAFF.

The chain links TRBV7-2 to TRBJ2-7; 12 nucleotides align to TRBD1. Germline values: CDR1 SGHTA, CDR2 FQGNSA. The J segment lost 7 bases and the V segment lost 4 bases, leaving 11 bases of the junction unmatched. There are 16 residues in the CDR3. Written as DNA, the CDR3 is TGTGCCAGCAGCTACCCTCCGGGACAGGGGGCTGGAGAGCAGTACTTC. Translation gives CASSYPPGQGAGEQYF.

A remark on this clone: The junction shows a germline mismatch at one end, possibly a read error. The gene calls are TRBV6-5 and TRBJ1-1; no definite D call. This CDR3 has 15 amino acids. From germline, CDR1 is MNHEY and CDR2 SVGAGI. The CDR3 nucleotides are TGTGCCAGCAGTTACTCGGGTGGCTCGAACGCTGAAGCTTTCTTT. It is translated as CASSYSGGSNAEAFF.

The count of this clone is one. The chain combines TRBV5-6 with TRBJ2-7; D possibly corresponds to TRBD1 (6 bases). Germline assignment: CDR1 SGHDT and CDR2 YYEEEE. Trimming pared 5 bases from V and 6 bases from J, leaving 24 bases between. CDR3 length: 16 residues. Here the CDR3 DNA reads TGTGCCAGCAGTTCCGACAGGAGTCCTTTCAGGGGCGAGCAGTACTTC. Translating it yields CASSSDRSPFRGEQYF.

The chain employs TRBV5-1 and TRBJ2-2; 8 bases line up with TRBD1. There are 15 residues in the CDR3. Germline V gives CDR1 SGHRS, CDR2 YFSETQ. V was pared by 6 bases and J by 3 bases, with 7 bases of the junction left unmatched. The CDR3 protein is CASTLDRGHTGELFF. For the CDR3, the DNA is TGCGCCAGCACTCTCGACAGGGGCCACACCGGGGAGCTGTTTTTT.

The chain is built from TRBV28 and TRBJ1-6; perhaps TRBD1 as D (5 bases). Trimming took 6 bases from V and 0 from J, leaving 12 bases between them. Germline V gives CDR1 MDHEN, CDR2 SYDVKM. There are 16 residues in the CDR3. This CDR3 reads CASSGTKSSYNSPLHF. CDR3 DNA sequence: TGTGCCAGCAGCGGGACCAAGAGCTCCTATAATTCACCCCTCCACTTT.

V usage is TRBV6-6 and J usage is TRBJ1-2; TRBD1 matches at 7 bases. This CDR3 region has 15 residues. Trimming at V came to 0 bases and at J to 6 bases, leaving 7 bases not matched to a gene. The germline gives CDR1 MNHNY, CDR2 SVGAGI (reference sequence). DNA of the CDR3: TGTGCCAGCAGTTACTCGAAGGGGGCAGCGGATGGCTACACCTTC. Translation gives CASSYSKGAADGYTF.

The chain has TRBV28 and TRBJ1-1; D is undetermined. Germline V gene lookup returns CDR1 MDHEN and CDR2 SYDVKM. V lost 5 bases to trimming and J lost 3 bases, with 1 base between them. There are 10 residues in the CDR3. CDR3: CASSDTEAFF. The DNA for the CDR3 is TGTGCCAGCAGTGACACTGAAGCTTTCTTT.

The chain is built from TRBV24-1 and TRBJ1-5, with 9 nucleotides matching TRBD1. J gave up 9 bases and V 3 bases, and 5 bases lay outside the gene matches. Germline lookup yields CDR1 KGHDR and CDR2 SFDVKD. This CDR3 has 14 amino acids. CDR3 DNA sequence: TGTGCCACCAGTGATACTGGGACAGGGCGGCCCCAGCATTTT. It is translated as CATSDTGTGRPQHF.

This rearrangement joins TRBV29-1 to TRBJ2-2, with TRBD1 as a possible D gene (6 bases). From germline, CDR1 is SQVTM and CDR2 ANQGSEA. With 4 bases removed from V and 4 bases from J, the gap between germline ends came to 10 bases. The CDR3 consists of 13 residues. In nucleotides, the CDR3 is TGCAGCGTTGCTCAGGGGCGCACCGGGGAGCTGTTTTTT. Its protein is CSVAQGRTGELFF.

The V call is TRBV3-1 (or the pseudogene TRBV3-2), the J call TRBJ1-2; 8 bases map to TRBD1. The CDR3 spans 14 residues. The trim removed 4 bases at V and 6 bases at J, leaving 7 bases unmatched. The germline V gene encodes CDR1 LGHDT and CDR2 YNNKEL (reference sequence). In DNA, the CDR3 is TGTGCCAGCAGCCCACGGACAGGGCTTGATGGCTACACCTTC. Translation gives CASSPRTGLDGYTF.

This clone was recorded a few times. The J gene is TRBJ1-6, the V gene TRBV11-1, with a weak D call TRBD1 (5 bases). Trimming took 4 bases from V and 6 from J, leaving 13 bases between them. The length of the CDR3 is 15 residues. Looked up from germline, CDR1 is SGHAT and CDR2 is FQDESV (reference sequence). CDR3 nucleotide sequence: TGTGCCAGCAGCTACTACGGGACGTTTAATTCACCCCTCCACTTT. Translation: CASSYYGTFNSPLHF.

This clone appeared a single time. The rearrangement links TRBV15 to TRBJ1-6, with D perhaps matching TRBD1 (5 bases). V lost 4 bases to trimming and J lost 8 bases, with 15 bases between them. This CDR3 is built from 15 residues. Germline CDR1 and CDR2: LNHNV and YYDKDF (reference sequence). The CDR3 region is CATSNTGGHDSPLHF. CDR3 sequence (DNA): TGTGCCACCAGCAACACAGGTGGTCATGATTCACCCCTCCACTTT.

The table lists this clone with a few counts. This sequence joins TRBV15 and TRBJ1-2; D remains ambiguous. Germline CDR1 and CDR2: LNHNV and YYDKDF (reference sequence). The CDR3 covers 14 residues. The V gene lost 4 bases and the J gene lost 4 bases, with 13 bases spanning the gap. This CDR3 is CATSTSGQLYGYTF. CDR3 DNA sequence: TGTGCCACCAGCACGTCGGGCCAGCTCTATGGCTACACCTTC.

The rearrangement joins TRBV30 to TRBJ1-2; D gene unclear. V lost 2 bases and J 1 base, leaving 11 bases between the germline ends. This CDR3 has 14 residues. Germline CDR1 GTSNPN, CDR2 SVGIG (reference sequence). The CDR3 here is CAWSSGGYNYGYTF. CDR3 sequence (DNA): TGTGCCTGGAGTTCGGGAGGCTATAACTATGGCTACACCTTC.

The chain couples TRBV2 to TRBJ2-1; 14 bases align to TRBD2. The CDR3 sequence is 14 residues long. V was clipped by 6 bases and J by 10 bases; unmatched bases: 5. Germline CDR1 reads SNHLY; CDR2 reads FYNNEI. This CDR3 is CASRPGLAGAEQFF. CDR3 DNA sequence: TGTGCCAGCAGGCCGGGACTAGCGGGGGCCGAGCAGTTCTTC.

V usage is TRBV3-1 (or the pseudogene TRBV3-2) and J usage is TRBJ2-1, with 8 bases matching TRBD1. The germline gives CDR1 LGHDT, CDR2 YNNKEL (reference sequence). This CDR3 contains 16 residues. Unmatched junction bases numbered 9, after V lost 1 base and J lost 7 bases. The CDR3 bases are TGTGCCAGCAGCCAAGGAGGCGACAGGGGAAAGAATGAGCAGTTCTTC. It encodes CASSQGGDRGKNEQFF.

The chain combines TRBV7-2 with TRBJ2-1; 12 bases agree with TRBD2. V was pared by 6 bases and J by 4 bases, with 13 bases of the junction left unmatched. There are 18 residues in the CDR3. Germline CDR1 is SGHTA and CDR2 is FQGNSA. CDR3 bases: TGTGCCAGCAGAAGACTAGCGGGAGCCCCTAATGGGTACAATGAGCAGTTCTTC. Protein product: CASRRLAGAPNGYNEQFF.

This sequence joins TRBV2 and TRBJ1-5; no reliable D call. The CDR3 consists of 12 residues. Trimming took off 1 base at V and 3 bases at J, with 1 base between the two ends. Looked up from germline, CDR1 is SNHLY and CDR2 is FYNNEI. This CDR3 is CASSEDNQPQHF. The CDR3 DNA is TGTGCCAGCAGTGAAGACAATCAGCCCCAGCATTTT.